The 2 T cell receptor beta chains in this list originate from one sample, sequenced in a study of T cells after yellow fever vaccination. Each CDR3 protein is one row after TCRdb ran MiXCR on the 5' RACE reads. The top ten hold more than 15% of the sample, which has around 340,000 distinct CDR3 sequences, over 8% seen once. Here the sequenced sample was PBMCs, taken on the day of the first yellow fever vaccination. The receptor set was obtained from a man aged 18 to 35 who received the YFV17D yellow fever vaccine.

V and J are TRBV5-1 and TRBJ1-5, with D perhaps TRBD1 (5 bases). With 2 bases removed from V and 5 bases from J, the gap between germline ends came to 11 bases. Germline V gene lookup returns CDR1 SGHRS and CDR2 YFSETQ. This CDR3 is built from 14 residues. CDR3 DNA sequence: TGCGCCAGCAGCTTTTCGGGGGACGATCAGCCCCAGCATTTT. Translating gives CASSFSGDDQPQHF.

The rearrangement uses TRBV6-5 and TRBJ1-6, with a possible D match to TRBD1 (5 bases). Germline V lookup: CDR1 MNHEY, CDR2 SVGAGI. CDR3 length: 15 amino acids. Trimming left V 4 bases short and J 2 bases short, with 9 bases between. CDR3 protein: CASSSRETYNSPLHF. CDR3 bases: TGTGCCAGCAGTTCCAGGGAAACCTATAATTCACCCCTCCACTTT.